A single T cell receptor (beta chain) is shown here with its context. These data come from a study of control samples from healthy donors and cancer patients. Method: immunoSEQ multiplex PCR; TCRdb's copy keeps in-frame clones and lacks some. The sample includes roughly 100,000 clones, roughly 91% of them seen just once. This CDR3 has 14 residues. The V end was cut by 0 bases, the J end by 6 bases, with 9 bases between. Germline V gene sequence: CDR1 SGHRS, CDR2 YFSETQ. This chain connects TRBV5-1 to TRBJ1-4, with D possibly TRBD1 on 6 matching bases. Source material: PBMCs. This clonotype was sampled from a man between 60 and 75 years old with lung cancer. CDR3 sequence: CASSLEQGHEKLFF. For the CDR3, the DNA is TGCGCCAGCAGCTTGGAACAGGGTCATGAAAAACTGTTTTTT.